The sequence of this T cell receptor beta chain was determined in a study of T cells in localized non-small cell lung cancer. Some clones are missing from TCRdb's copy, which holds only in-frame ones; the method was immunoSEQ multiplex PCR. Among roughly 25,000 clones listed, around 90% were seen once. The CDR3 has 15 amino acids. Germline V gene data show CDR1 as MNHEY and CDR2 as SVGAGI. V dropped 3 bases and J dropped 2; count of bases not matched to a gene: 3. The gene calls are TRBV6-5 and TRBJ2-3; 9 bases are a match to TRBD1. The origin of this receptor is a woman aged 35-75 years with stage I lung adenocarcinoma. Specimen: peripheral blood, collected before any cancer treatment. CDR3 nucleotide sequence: TGTGCCAGCAGTTATGGGACAGGGACCACAGATACGCAGTATTTT. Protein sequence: CASSYGTGTTDTQYF.